These T cell receptor beta chains were read from a single sample in a study of T-cell reconstitution after alpha-beta-depleted transplantation in children. TCRdb called the PCR reads again in MiXCR, with one record for every CDR3 protein. This table has about 830,000 distinct CDR3 sequences, 16% appearing once. The starting material was PBMCs, mostly from graft donor cells, obtained 360 days after TCRalphabeta/CD19-depleted stem cell transplant. The receptors come from a male patient between 5 and 17 years old who had a stem cell transplant for acute lymphoblastic leukemia, so the T cells may come from the graft donor. Each CDR3 is given with its conserved first and last residue. The order of the fields is CDR3 length, J gene, V gene, clone size, D gene, CDR3 protein, CDR3 DNA. A D gene is named only where the DNA matches it firmly. Clone size is stated in some rows and not others, as once, few, many or a class when expanded.

>12|TRBJ1-2|TRBV3-1|few|-
CASSQGAHGYTF
TGTGCCAGCAGCCAAGGCGCCCATGGCTACACCTTC
>14|TRBJ1-2|TRBV3-1|few|-
CASSRLQQYYGYTF
TGTGCCAGCAGCCGCTTACAGCAGTACTATGGCTACACCTTC
>16|TRBJ2-1|TRBV20-1|-|-
CSANHLSGAIYNEQFF
TGCAGTGCTAACCATCTTAGCGGAGCAATTTACAATGAGCAGTTCTTC
>14|TRBJ2-6|TRBV20-1|many|-
CSARVVPGANVLTF
TGCAGTGCTAGAGTGGTCCCTGGGGCCAACGTCCTGACTTTC
>18|TRBJ2-1|TRBV11-2|-|TRBD2
CASSLVASGRSSYNEQFF
TGTGCCAGCAGCTTAGTGGCTAGCGGGAGGAGCTCCTACAATGAGCAGTTCTTC
>18|TRBJ2-1|TRBV4-1|few|TRBD2
CASSRGFSGTSARNEQFF
TGCGCCAGCAGTCGGGGATTTTCCGGGACTAGCGCCCGCAATGAGCAGTTCTTC
>16|TRBJ2-5|TRBV12-3/TRBV12-4|-|TRBD2
CASSLEISGRGETQYF
TGTGCCAGCAGTTTAGAGATTAGCGGGAGAGGGGAGACCCAGTACTTC
>19|TRBJ2-2|TRBV5-1|-|TRBD2
CASTSRGPAGGANTGELFF
TGCGCCAGCACCTCTCGAGGCCCAGCGGGAGGCGCGAACACCGGGGAGCTGTTTTTT
>15|TRBJ2-2|TRBV7-9|many|TRBD1
CASSSTGANTGELFF
TGTGCCAGCAGCTCGACAGGGGCGAACACCGGGGAGCTGTTTTTT
>13|TRBJ2-5|TRBV9|few|-
CASSPRSRETQYF
TGTGCCAGCAGCCCGCGAAGTAGGGAGACCCAGTACTTC
>16|TRBJ2-3|TRBV10-3|few|-
CASGGVTGGSTDTQYF
TGTGCCAGCGGGGGGGTCACAGGGGGCAGCACAGATACGCAGTATTTT
>13|TRBJ2-5|TRBV24-1|few|-
CATSDRAQETQYF
TGTGCCACCAGTGACAGGGCCCAAGAGACCCAGTACTTC
>16|TRBJ2-1|TRBV25-1|-|TRBD2
CASSGGWLAGYNEQFF
TGTGCCAGCAGTGGGGGGTGGCTAGCGGGGTACAATGAGCAGTTCTTC
>15|TRBJ2-7|TRBV5-1|-|TRBD1
CASSLLTDRDYEQYF
TGCGCCAGCAGCCTACTTACGGACAGGGACTACGAGCAGTACTTC
>16|TRBJ2-7|TRBV13|few|TRBD1
CASSLVLLTGSYEQYF
TGTGCCAGCAGCTTAGTCCTTCTGACAGGGTCCTACGAGCAGTACTTC
>17|TRBJ2-3|TRBV3-1|many|TRBD1
CASSEPGQGDSTDTQYF
TGTGCCAGCAGCGAGCCCGGACAGGGAGATTCCACAGATACGCAGTATTTT
>15|TRBJ1-1|TRBV20-1|-|-
CSASLDPLPNTEAFF
TGCAGTGCTAGCCTCGACCCTCTCCCCAACACTGAAGCTTTCTTT
>14|TRBJ1-2|TRBV10-3|-|-
CAIRRVAGDYGYTF
TGTGCCATTCGCCGAGTGGCAGGGGACTATGGCTACACCTTC
>14|TRBJ2-2|TRBV5-1|many|-
CASSSREVVGELFF
TGCGCCAGCAGCTCCCGAGAAGTAGTCGGGGAGCTGTTTTTT
>16|TRBJ2-1|TRBV7-8|few|TRBD2
CASSYSGTRGYNEQFF
TGTGCCAGCAGCTACTCCGGGACTAGAGGCTACAATGAGCAGTTCTTC
>15|TRBJ2-7|TRBV10-3|few|TRBD2
CAISASTSASYEQYF
TGTGCCATCAGTGCCTCCACTAGCGCCTCCTACGAGCAGTACTTC
>17|TRBJ2-3|TRBV18|-|-
CASSPLSGRSLTDTQYF
TGTGCCAGCTCACCACTCAGTGGCAGAAGTCTCACAGATACGCAGTATTTT
>17|TRBJ2-7|TRBV3-1|-|TRBD1
CASSQDIGRQGRHEQYF
TGTGCCAGCAGCCAAGATATCGGCAGACAGGGGCGCCACGAGCAGTACTTC
>18|TRBJ2-3|TRBV20-1|-|-
CSASGTALTRIGTDTQYF
TGCAGTGCTTCCGGGACGGCCCTGACGCGAATTGGCACAGATACGCAGTATTTT
>16|TRBJ2-1|TRBV28|many|-
CASSLGRVPSYNEQFF
TGTGCCAGCAGTTTAGGTCGGGTCCCTTCCTACAATGAGCAGTTCTTC
>15|TRBJ2-1|TRBV7-9|-|TRBD2
CASSLFLAGDNEQFF
TGTGCCAGCAGCTTATTCCTAGCGGGGGATAATGAGCAGTTCTTC
>13|TRBJ2-5|TRBV5-1|-|-
CASSLLWQETQYF
TGCGCCAGCAGCTTGTTATGGCAAGAGACCCAGTACTTC
>15|TRBJ2-3|TRBV24-1|-|-
CATSDRGGSTDTQYF
TGTGCCACCAGTGATCGGGGCGGGAGCACAGATACGCAGTATTTT
>15|TRBJ2-3|TRBV5-1|few|TRBD2
CASSPSAGGTDTQYF
TGCGCCAGCAGCCCCAGCGCGGGAGGCACAGATACGCAGTATTTT
>15|TRBJ2-1|TRBV11-2|few|-
CASSPPRFYYNEQFF
TGTGCCAGCAGCCCCCCCAGGTTTTACTACAATGAGCAGTTCTTC
>21|TRBJ2-2|TRBV11-2|few|TRBD2
CASSLNPPGTSGPKNTGELFF
TGTGCCAGCAGCTTAAATCCTCCCGGGACTAGCGGGCCTAAGAACACCGGGGAGCTGTTTTTT
>16|TRBJ2-7|TRBV5-1|few|-
CASSLEGRARSYEQYF
TGCGCCAGCAGCTTGGAGGGGCGGGCCCGCTCCTACGAGCAGTACTTC
>11|TRBJ1-2|TRBV29-1|-|-
CSVEGRGGYTF
TGCAGCGTTGAAGGAAGGGGTGGCTACACCTTC
>15|TRBJ2-1|TRBV7-2|few|-
CASSFQRSSYNEQFF
TGTGCCAGCAGCTTCCAGCGGAGCTCCTACAATGAGCAGTTCTTC
>20|TRBJ2-1|TRBV5-1|few|TRBD2
CASSSGGLAPLYHSYNEQFF
TGCGCCAGCAGCTCGGGGGGACTAGCGCCATTATACCACTCCTACAATGAGCAGTTCTTC
>16|TRBJ2-2|TRBV5-1|many|TRBD1
CASSLLRDRDTGELFF
TGCGCCAGCAGCCTGCTACGGGACAGAGACACCGGGGAGCTGTTTTTT
>13|TRBJ2-3|TRBV20-1|-|-
CSARKASTDTQYF
TGCAGTGCTAGGAAGGCAAGCACAGATACGCAGTATTTT
>13|TRBJ2-3|TRBV15|few|-
CATSRVRTDTQYF
TGTGCCACCAGCAGAGTTAGAACAGATACGCAGTATTTT
>14|TRBJ2-1|TRBV19|few|TRBD2
CASSIVGRVNEQFF
TGTGCCAGTAGTATAGTCGGGAGGGTAAATGAGCAGTTCTTC
>14|TRBJ2-3|TRBV5-1|many|-
CASSLERDTDTQYF
TGCGCCAGCAGCTTGGAGAGGGACACAGATACGCAGTATTTT
>12|TRBJ2-1|TRBV5-1|-|-
CASSLQSNEQFF
TGCGCCAGCAGCTTACAATCCAATGAGCAGTTCTTC
>20|TRBJ2-1|TRBV7-6|-|TRBD2
CASSLPPGLAGVFGLSEQFF
TGTGCCAGCAGCTTACCCCCAGGACTAGCGGGAGTTTTTGGTTTGAGTGAGCAGTTCTTC
>14|TRBJ1-1|TRBV5-1|few|TRBD1
CASSRGQGITEAFF
TGCGCCAGCAGCCGGGGACAGGGGATCACTGAAGCTTTCTTT
>13|TRBJ2-7|TRBV5-1|few|TRBD1
CASSWGQGNEQYF
TGCGCCAGCAGCTGGGGACAGGGGAACGAGCAGTACTTC
>12|TRBJ1-1|TRBV29-1|many|-
CSVVADLGLAFF
TGCAGCGTTGTAGCGGATCTGGGGCTCGCTTTCTTT
>13|TRBJ1-2|TRBV27|-|-
CASAPGAPYGYTF
TGTGCCAGCGCCCCGGGCGCCCCTTATGGCTACACCTTC
>17|TRBJ2-3|TRBV7-2|many|TRBD2
CASSLALAGGITDTQYF
TGTGCCAGCAGCTTAGCGCTAGCGGGAGGTATCACAGATACGCAGTATTTT
>17|TRBJ2-3|TRBV29-1|few|-
CSVDGIMAGGGTDTQYF
TGCAGCGTTGACGGTATTATGGCAGGAGGTGGGACAGATACGCAGTATTTT
>14|TRBJ2-5|TRBV30|-|TRBD2
CAWKVAGSSGTQYF
TGTGCCTGGAAGGTAGCGGGATCTTCCGGGACCCAGTACTTC
>13|TRBJ1-2|TRBV7-3|few|-
CASSPGAGLGYTF
TGTGCCAGCAGCCCAGGGGCAGGCCTTGGCTACACCTTC
>16|TRBJ2-1|TRBV24-1|-|-
CATSDSPGRVPGEQFF
TGTGCCACCAGTGATTCCCCAGGGCGGGTCCCCGGTGAGCAGTTCTTC
>15|TRBJ2-1|TRBV7-9|few|-
CASSSGAASYNEQFF
TGTGCCAGCAGCTCGGGGGCGGCCTCCTACAATGAGCAGTTCTTC
>19|TRBJ2-3|TRBV12-3/TRBV12-4|few|TRBD2
CASSLTKGTSVGLTDTQYF
TGTGCCAGCAGTTTAACTAAGGGGACTAGCGTTGGGCTCACAGATACGCAGTATTTT
>14|TRBJ1-2|TRBV12-3/TRBV12-4|-|-
CASSLGQVYYGYTF
TGTGCCAGCAGTTTAGGGCAGGTCTACTATGGCTACACCTTC
>16|TRBJ2-3|TRBV12-3/TRBV12-4|-|TRBD2
CASSVRTSGRTDTQYF
TGTGCCAGCAGTGTCCGGACTAGCGGGCGCACAGATACGCAGTATTTT
>14|TRBJ2-7|TRBV5-1|few|-
CASSLLSLGYEQYF
TGCGCCAGCAGCTTGTTATCCCTCGGGTACGAGCAGTACTTC
>14|TRBJ2-7|TRBV7-9|many|-
CASSRGPIDYEQYF
TGTGCCAGCAGCCGGGGACCGATAGACTACGAGCAGTACTTC
>15|TRBJ2-5|TRBV27|-|-
CASSLSGHLKETQYF
TGTGCCAGCAGTTTATCGGGACATCTAAAAGAGACCCAGTACTTC